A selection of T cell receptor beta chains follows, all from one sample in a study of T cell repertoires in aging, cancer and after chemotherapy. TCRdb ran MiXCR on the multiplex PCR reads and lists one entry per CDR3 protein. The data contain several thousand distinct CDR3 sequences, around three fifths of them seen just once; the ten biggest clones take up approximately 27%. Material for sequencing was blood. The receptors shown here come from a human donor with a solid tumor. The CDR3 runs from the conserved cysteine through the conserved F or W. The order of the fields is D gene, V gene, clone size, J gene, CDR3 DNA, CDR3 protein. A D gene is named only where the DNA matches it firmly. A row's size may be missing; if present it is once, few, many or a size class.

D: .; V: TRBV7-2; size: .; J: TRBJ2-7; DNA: TGTGCCAGCAGCTCCGACGGGACTCTGAGCTCCTACGAGCAGTACTTC; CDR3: CASSSDGTLSSYEQYF
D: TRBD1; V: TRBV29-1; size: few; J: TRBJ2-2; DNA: TGCAGCGTTGGACGGGACAGGGGAGCCCTGAACACCGGGGAGCTGTTTTTT; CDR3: CSVGRDRGALNTGELFF
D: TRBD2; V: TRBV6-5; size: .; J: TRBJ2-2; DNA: TGTGCCAGCAGTTACGGGTGGCGGGGGGGCCACACCGGGGAGCTGTTTTTT; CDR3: CASSYGWRGGHTGELFF
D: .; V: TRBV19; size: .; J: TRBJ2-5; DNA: TGTGCCAGTAGTGTCGGACGAGGAGAGACCCAGTACTTC; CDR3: CASSVGRGETQYF
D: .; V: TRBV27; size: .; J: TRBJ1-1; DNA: TGTGCCAGCAGTTTCACAGGGCCCACTGAAGCTTTCTTT; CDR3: CASSFTGPTEAFF
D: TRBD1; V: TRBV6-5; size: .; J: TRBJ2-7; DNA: TGTGCCAGCAGTTGGGGGACAGGGCCGACCTACGAGCAGTACTTC; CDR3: CASSWGTGPTYEQYF
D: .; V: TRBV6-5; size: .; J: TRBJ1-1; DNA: TGTGCCAGCAAACAGAGTTCTTACGGCGGAGCTTTCTTT; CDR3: CASKQSSYGGAFF
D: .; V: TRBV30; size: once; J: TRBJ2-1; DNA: TGTGCCTGGACCGCCGGGACTGCAAACAATGAGCAGTTCTTC; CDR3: CAWTAGTANNEQFF
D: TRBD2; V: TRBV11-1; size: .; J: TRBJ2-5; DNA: TGTGCCAGCAGCACGAGGACTAGTTACCAAGAGACCCAGTACTTC; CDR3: CASSTRTSYQETQYF
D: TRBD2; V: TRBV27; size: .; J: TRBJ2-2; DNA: TGTGCCAGCAGTAGGACTAGAGGGAGATCGGGCGGGGAGCTGTTTTTT; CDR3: CASSRTRGRSGGELFF
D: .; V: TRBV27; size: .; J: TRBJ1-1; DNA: TGTGCCAGCAGCCCTATTACGGACAGCCAGGGGATGAACACTGAAGCTTTCTTT; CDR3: CASSPITDSQGMNTEAFF
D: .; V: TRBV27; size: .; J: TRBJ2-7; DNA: TGTGCCAGCAGTTTTGGGACACCGCTCTACGAGCAGTACTTC; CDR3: CASSFGTPLYEQYF
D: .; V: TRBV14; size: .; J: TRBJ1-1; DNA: TGTGCCAGCAGTTGGAAAGCTTTCTTT; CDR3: CASSWKAFF